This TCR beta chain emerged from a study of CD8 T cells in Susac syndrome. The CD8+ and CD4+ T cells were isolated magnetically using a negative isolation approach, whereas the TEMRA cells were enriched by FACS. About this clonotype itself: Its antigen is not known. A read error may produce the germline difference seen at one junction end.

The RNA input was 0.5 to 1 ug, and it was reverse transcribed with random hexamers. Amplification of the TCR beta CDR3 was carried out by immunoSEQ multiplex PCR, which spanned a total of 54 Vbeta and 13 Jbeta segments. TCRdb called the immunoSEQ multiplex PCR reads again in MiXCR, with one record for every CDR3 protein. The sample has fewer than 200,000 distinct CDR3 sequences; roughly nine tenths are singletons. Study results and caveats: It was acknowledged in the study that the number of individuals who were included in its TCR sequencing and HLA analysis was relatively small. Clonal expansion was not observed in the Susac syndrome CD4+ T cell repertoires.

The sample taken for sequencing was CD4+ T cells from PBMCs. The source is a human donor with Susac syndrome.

The DNA of the CDR3 is TGTGCCAGCAGGCAGGGGGAGGGCACTGAAACTTTCTTT. It is translated as CASRQGEGTETFF. The gene calls are TRBV7-9 and TRBJ1-1; 7 positions match TRBD1. Germline V lookup: CDR1 SEHNR, CDR2 FQNEAQ (reference sequence). This CDR3 has 13 amino acids. Complete variable domain (other parts from reference TRBV7-9 and TRBJ1-1): DTGVSQNPRHKITKRGQNVTFRCDPISEHNRLYWYRQTLGQGPEFLTYFQNEAQLEKSRLLSDRFSAERPKGSFSTLEIQRTEQGDSAMYLCASRQGEGTETFFGQGTRLTVV.